Below are 24 T cell receptor beta chains sequenced from a single sample in a study of response to subunit inactivated influenza vaccine. From the RT-PCR reads, TCRdb called clonotypes with MiXCR, one entry per CDR3 protein. The table lists hundreds of thousands of distinct CDR3 sequences, around 15% of them singletons. The sequencing here drew on PBMCs from blood, taken approximately 15 days before vaccination. These receptors all stem from a man aged 50-60 years who received an inactivated influenza vaccine.

This clonotype was found a few times. The chain uses TRBV21-1 and TRBJ2-3; TRBD1 is taken as the D call from the table, unchecked against the DNA. TRBV21-1 is a pseudogene locus. This CDR3 is built from 16 residues. The CDR3 sequence is CASSRTGPTSTDTQYF. CDR3 sequence (DNA): TGTGCCAGCAGCAGGACAGGGCCCACTAGCACAGATACGCAGTATTTT.

The chain is built from TRBV12-3 or TRBV12-4 and TRBJ1-5, with no clear D. With 6 bases removed from V and 1 base from J, the gap between germline ends came to 16 bases. This CDR3 region has 16 residues. The CDR3 DNA reads as TGTGCCAGCAGCAAAGACGGCATAGTGAGCAATCAGCCCCAGCATTTT. It codes for CASSKDGIVSNQPQHF.

In this sample, this clonotype turned up many times. The gene calls are TRBV20-1 and TRBJ1-5; no firm D call. V was trimmed by 2 bases and J by 1 base, leaving 3 bases between them. CDR1 DFQATT and CDR2 SNEGSKA come from the germline V gene (reference sequence). The CDR3 runs to 12 residues. CDR3 protein: CSARNSNQPQHF. The DNA of the CDR3 is TGCAGTGCTAGAAACAGCAATCAGCCCCAGCATTTT.

This clonotype turned up a few times. The rearrangement links TRBV27 to TRBJ2-1, with D possibly matching TRBD2 (6 bases). The CDR3 loop spans 16 amino acids. V gave up 3 bases and J gave up 4 bases, with 16 bases separating them. Germline V gene sequence: CDR1 MNHEY, CDR2 SMNVEV (reference sequence). CDR3 residues: CASSFRVSGDYNEQFF. The CDR3 DNA reads TGTGCCAGCAGTTTTAGGGTTAGCGGAGATTACAATGAGCAGTTCTTC.

This clonotype has ten or more counts. The chain employs TRBV6-5 and TRBJ2-6, with D tentatively TRBD2 (5 bases). The V gene lost 4 bases and the J gene lost 2 bases, with 12 bases spanning the gap. The CDR3 has 16 residues. Germline CDR1 reads MNHEY; CDR2 reads SVGAGI. This CDR3 reads CASSLSGLAGANVLTF. In nucleotides, the CDR3 is TGTGCCAGCAGTTTATCGGGGTTAGCTGGGGCCAACGTCCTGACTTTC.

The table lists this clonotype with many counts. The chain is built from TRBV7-9 and TRBJ2-1; 7 bases fit TRBD2. Per the germline V gene, CDR1 is SEHNR and CDR2 is FQNEAQ (reference sequence). The J segment lost 2 bases and the V segment lost 7 bases, leaving 8 bases of the junction unmatched. The CDR3 runs 15 residues. CDR3 in DNA: TGTGCCAGCACCTCGAGCGGGGCTACCTACAATGAGCAGTTCTTC. Amino acid sequence: CASTSSGATYNEQFF. Together with reference TRBV7-9 and TRBJ2-1, the CDR3 gives the full variable domain: DTGVSQNPRHKITKRGQNVTFRCDPISEHNRLYWYRQTLGQGPEFLTYFQNEAQLEKSRLLSDRFSAERPKGSFSTLEIQRTEQGDSAMYLCASTSSGATYNEQFFGPGTRLTVL.

This clonotype was found many times. The chain joins TRBV6-6 to TRBJ2-3; D is undetermined. Germline CDR1 and CDR2: MNHNY and SVGAGI (reference sequence). This CDR3 has 11 amino acids. Trimming stripped 5 bases from V and 5 bases from J, with 5 bases between. The CDR3 coding sequence is TGTGCCAGCAGTACAAGAGATACGCAGTATTTT. It translates to CASSTRDTQYF.

The chain couples TRBV28 to TRBJ2-7; unclear D gene. This CDR3 spans 13 amino acids. Per the germline V gene, CDR1 is MDHEN and CDR2 is SYDVKM. V was shortened by 7 bases and J by 3 bases, with 13 bases between the two germline ends. CDR3 coding DNA: TGTGCCAGCACCCCCCGCGCAGGCTACGAGCAGTACTTC. It translates to CASTPRAGYEQYF.

The chain employs TRBV12-3 or TRBV12-4 and TRBJ1-5; TRBD1 aligns across 8 bases. V dropped 4 bases and J dropped 2; count of bases not matched to a gene: 10. This CDR3 contains 17 residues. The CDR3 bases are TGTGCCAGCAGTTCCGCGGGGGTGACAGGGGGCAATCAGCCCCAGCATTTT. Translating it yields CASSSAGVTGGNQPQHF.

This clonotype was detected a few times. The genes are TRBV4-1 and TRBJ1-5; possible D gene TRBD1, 5 bases. V was cut by 0 bases and J by 3 bases, with 9 bases left in between. The CDR3 covers 15 residues. The germline CDR1 and CDR2 sequences are MGHRA and YSYEKL. CDR3 in DNA: TGCGCCAGCAGCCAAGATGGGGGGTACAATCAGCCCCAGCATTTT. Protein: CASSQDGGYNQPQHF.

The V call is TRBV12-3 or TRBV12-4, the J call TRBJ2-7; D remains unclear. Trimming cost V 2 bases and J 4 bases, with 9 bases left between them. This CDR3 is built from 13 residues. Written as DNA, the CDR3 is TGTGCCAGCAGTTTAAGGCATGGATACGAGCAGTACTTC. Translated: CASSLRHGYEQYF.

The sample holds a few counts of this clonotype. This chain uses TRBV12-3 or TRBV12-4 with TRBJ2-3, with a tentative D call TRBD1 (6 bases). The CDR3 extends over 17 amino acids. V shed 2 bases and J shed 2 bases, with 17 bases lying between them. The chain's CDR3 is CASSLLATGGFTDTQYF. DNA of the CDR3: TGTGCCAGCAGTTTACTCGCAACTGGGGGCTTCACAGATACGCAGTATTTT.

This clonotype was recorded a few times. The V and J genes are TRBV2 and TRBJ1-5; D not certain. The CDR3 loop spans 16 amino acids. Per the germline V gene, CDR1 is SNHLY and CDR2 is FYNNEI. V lost 2 bases and J 3 bases, leaving 14 bases between the germline ends. The CDR3 coding sequence is TGTGCCAGCAGTGAAAGATATAGGTCGCTCAATCAGCCCCAGCATTTT. It encodes CASSERYRSLNQPQHF.

This clonotype came up a few times. The V and J genes are TRBV12-3 or TRBV12-4 and TRBJ2-3, with TRBD2 matching 8 bases. J lost 2 bases, V lost 7 bases, and 11 bases had no gene match. The CDR3 has 16 amino acids. CDR3 nucleotides: TGTGCCAGCATCTTGGGTCTAGCGGGCTACACAGATACGCAGTATTTT. It translates to CASILGLAGYTDTQYF.

The chain couples TRBV28 to TRBJ2-7; 8 nucleotides align to TRBD2. The V segment lost 5 bases and the J segment 5 bases; nucleotides outside the gene matches: 17. Germline CDR1 and CDR2: MDHEN and SYDVKM. This CDR3 contains 17 residues. CDR3 sequence: CASSVRLSGTSSHEQYF. The DNA of the CDR3 is TGTGCCAGCAGTGTAAGATTGTCCGGGACTAGTTCCCACGAGCAGTACTTC.

As for this clonotype: Mismatch with germline at one junction end may stem from a read error. The chain links TRBV29-1 to TRBJ2-7, with 9 bases identical to TRBD2. Germline V gene sequence: CDR1 SQVTM, CDR2 ANQGSEA. This CDR3 contains 15 residues. CDR3 amino acids: CSAEDRSSGTHEQYF. CDR3 DNA sequence: TGCAGCGCTGAAGATCGGTCTAGCGGGACACACGAGCAGTACTTC.

The rearrangement links TRBV7-9 to TRBJ2-3, with D maybe TRBD2 (6 bases). The CDR3 covers 15 residues. Germline CDR1 and CDR2: SEHNR and FQNEAQ (reference sequence). The V end lost 5 bases, the J end lost 7 bases, and 19 bases lay between the germline ends. DNA for the CDR3: TGTGCCAGCAGCCCCCGACACGGGAGCCAGAATACGCAGTATTTT. This translates into CASSPRHGSQNTQYF.

The gene calls are TRBV29-1 and TRBJ2-5, with D maybe TRBD1 (6 bases). V lost 3 bases, J lost 0 bases, and 8 bases lay in between. The CDR3 totals 13 residues. The germline CDR1 and CDR2 sequences are SQVTM and ANQGSEA. The CDR3 spells CSVDSGDQETQYF. The CDR3 bases are TGCAGCGTTGACTCAGGGGACCAAGAGACCCAGTACTTC. Based on the CDR3 plus reference TRBV29-1 and TRBJ2-5, the full variable domain is SAVISQKPSRDICQRGTSLTIQCQVDSQVTMMFWYRQQPGQSLTLIATANQGSEATYESGFVIDKFPISRPNLTFSTLTVSNMSPEDSSIYLCSVDSGDQETQYFGPGTRLLVL.

This clonotype has more than one count but fewer than ten. The chain links TRBV28 to TRBJ1-1; D remains unclear. The CDR3 has 14 amino acids. CDR1 is MDHEN and CDR2 is SYDVKM in the germline V gene. V was clipped by 3 bases and J by 0 bases, with 8 bases between them. CDR3 DNA sequence: TGTGCCAGCAGTTTCGGCAACCTGAACACTGAAGCTTTCTTT. Protein: CASSFGNLNTEAFF.

This clonotype appeared a few times. CDR3 sequence: CASSSTGTEASNQPQHF. The CDR3 DNA reads TGCGCCAGCAGTTCCACCGGGACCGAGGCTAGCAATCAGCCCCAGCATTTT. The gene calls are TRBV23-1 and TRBJ1-5; D is possibly TRBD1 (5 bases). TRBV23-1 is flagged as an ORF with uncertain function. The V and J ends lost 5 bases and 0 bases respectively, with 17 bases between them. This CDR3 region has 17 residues.

The genes are TRBV5-1 and TRBJ1-2; TRBD1 matches at 7 bases. This CDR3 comprises 13 residues. V was pared by 7 bases and J by 2 bases, with 5 bases of the junction left unmatched. The germline V gene encodes CDR1 SGHRS and CDR2 YFSETQ. CDR3 in amino acids: CASRGQENYGYTF. CDR3 DNA: TGCGCCAGCCGTGGACAGGAAAACTATGGCTACACCTTC.

This clonotype was seen more than once but under ten times. V and J are TRBV12-3 or TRBV12-4 and TRBJ2-2, with 9 bases identical to TRBD1. Germline trimming cut 3 bases from V and 5 bases from J; bases unmatched to any gene: 4. The CDR3 sequence is 15 residues long. The CDR3 bases are TGTGCCAGCAGTTTGGGGGACAGGGAGACCGGGGAGCTGTTTTTT. Encoded protein: CASSLGDRETGELFF.

This clonotype appeared a few times. One end of the junction does not line up with germline, which may come from a read error. The chain is built from TRBV5-1 and TRBJ2-7; D is possibly TRBD2 (7 bases). This CDR3 spans 16 amino acids. Looked up from germline, CDR1 is SGHRS and CDR2 is YFSETQ. The CDR3 sequence: CASSLEEQGGGDEQYF. The CDR3 nucleotides are TGCGCCAGCAGTTTGGAGGAACAGGGAGGGGGGGACGAGCAGTACTTC.

This clonotype has more than one count but fewer than ten. The chain has TRBV7-9 and TRBJ2-1; 15 positions match TRBD2. CDR1 is SEHNR, CDR2 FQNEAQ, per germline (reference sequence). CDR3 length: 16 residues. The V gene end was trimmed by 5 bases and the J gene end by 5 bases; junction bases not matched to a gene: 4. CDR3 in amino acids: CASSKGLAGGDNEQFF. CDR3 sequence (DNA): TGTGCCAGCAGCAAGGGACTAGCGGGAGGCGACAATGAGCAGTTCTTC.